This record looks at one T cell receptor (beta chain) sequence and its context. This entry is derived from a study of post-analysis software for immune sequencing data. On the study more broadly: Included among the disease courses, which were recorded for the cohort, were relapsing-remitting, secondary progressive and progressive-relapsing multiple sclerosis.

Prepared TCR beta cDNA libraries contained unique molecular identifiers. TCRdb independently ran MiXCR on the PCR reads; one entry per CDR3 protein. The repertoire has 450,000 to 700,000 distinct CDR3 sequences, 44% of them found once; the top ten carry around 1.7%. The source material was blood. This sequence was found in a girl aged 5-17 years with multiple sclerosis.

The CDR3 loop reads CSVEVAFF. The CDR3 nucleotides are TGCAGCGTTGAAGTAGCTTTCTTT. The chain combines TRBV29-1 with TRBJ1-1; D is undetermined. The germline V gene has CDR1 SQVTM and CDR2 ANQGSEA. This CDR3 has 8 amino acids. The ends were cut back, 1 base at V and 10 bases at J, with 1 base in the middle.